Included here is one TCR beta chain sequence, with context. These data come from a study of blood T cell repertoires in COVID-19. Study background: Material from acute and convalescent COVID-19 was sourced from the United States, Italy and Spain. The analysed material was cDNA or gDNA that came from T cells, B-cell-depleted T cells, or PBMCs.

As processed by the authors: How many nucleated cells were present was estimated from reference gene primer amplification. Only in-frame clones appear in the TCRdb table, and some are missing; sequencing was by immunoSEQ multiplex PCR. D and trimming come from the DNA, and the V and J calls and clone size come from that table. The sample contains roughly 360,000 clones, approximately 88% of which appear only once. The V gene's germline CDR1 is SGHDT and CDR2 YYEEEE. This CDR3 comprises 13 residues. The V end lost 4 bases, the J end lost 8 bases, and 15 bases lay between the germline ends. This clonotype was sampled from a woman younger than 45 with acute COVID-19. This chain joins TRBV5-6 and TRBJ1-2; D is perhaps TRBD1 (5 bases). Sequencing was performed on PBMCs or T cells enriched from blood (not recorded which). CDR3 bases: TGTGCCAGCAGCCAAAAACCAGGGTTCGGCTACACCTTC. It yields the protein CASSQKPGFGYTF.